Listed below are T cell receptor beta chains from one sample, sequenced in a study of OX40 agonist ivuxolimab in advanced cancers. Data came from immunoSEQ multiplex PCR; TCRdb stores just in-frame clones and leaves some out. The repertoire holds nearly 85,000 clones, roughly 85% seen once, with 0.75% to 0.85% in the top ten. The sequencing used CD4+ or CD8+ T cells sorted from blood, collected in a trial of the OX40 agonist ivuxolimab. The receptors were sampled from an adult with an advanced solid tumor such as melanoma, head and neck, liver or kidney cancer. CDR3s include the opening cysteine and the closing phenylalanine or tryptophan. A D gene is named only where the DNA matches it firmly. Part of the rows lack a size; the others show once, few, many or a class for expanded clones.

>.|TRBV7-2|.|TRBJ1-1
CASSLRGEGKAFF
TGTGCCAGCAGCTTAAGGGGGGAGGGGAAAGCTTTCTTT
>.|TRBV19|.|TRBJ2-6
CASSMAGWGANVLTF
TGTGCCAGTAGTATGGCCGGATGGGGGGCCAACGTCCTGACTTTC
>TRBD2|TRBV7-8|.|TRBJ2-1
CASSFFSGGDNEQFF
TGTGCCAGCAGCTTTTTTAGCGGGGGGGACAATGAGCAGTTCTTC
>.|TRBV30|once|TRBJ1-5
CAWAPRGNQPQHF
TGTGCCTGGGCACCTCGGGGGAATCAGCCCCAGCATTTT
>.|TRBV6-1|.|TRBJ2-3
CASTERAGYTDTQYF
TGTGCCAGCACCGAACGTGCGGGGTACACAGATACGCAGTATTTT
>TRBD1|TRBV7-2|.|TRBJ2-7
CASSSGTGDHEQYF
TGTGCCAGCAGCTCCGGGACAGGGGACCACGAGCAGTACTTC
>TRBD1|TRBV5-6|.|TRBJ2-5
CASSRGQGVLETQYF
TGTGCCAGCAGCCGCGGACAGGGCGTTTTAGAGACCCAGTACTTC
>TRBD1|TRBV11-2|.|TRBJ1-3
CASSLGTGGNTIYF
TGTGCCAGCAGCTTAGGGACAGGAGGAAACACCATATATTTT
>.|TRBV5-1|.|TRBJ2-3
CASSLVGDSTTDTQYF
TGCGCCAGCAGCTTGGTAGGGGACTCGACCACAGATACGCAGTATTTT
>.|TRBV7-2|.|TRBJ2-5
CASSLEAVQETQYF
TGTGCCAGCAGCTTAGAGGCGGTTCAAGAGACCCAGTACTTC
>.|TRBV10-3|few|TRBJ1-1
CAISFNANTEAFF
TGTGCCATCAGTTTCAACGCCAACACTGAAGCTTTCTTT
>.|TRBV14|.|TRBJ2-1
CASSHLNGGYNEQFF
TGTGCCAGCAGCCACCTTAACGGGGGATACAATGAGCAGTTCTTC
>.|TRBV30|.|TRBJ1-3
CAWSVLTAGNTIYF
TGTGCCTGGAGTGTGTTAACCGCTGGAAACACCATATATTTT
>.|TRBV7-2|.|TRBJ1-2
CASSLAIPTMGISGYTF
TGTGCCAGCAGCTTAGCGATCCCAACTATGGGGATATCTGGCTACACCTTC
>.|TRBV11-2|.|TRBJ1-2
CASSLDLWRAKGGYTF
TGTGCCAGCAGCTTAGATTTGTGGAGGGCAAAGGGTGGCTACACCTTC
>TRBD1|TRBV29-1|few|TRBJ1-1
CSVNRGRTEAFF
TGCAGCGTGAACAGGGGAAGAACTGAAGCTTTCTTT
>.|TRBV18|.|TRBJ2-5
CASSPQRETQYF
TGTGCCAGCTCACCCCAGCGGGAGACCCAGTACTTC
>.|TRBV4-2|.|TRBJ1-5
CASSQEGGPGQPQHF
TGTGCCAGCAGCCAAGAAGGCGGCCCAGGGCAGCCCCAGCATTTT
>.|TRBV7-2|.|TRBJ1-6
CASSLDRVRSPLHF
TGTGCCAGCAGCTTAGACAGGGTGCGTTCACCCCTCCACTTT
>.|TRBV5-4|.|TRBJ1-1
CASSLEPLNTEAFF
TGTGCCAGCAGCTTGGAGCCCCTGAACACTGAAGCTTTCTTT
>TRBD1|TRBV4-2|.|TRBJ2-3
CASSPEFRQGSITGFRDTQYF
TGTGCCAGCAGCCCGGAGTTTAGACAGGGGTCGATCACCGGCTTCAGAGATACGCAGTATTTT
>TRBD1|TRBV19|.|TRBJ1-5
CASSRGQPNQPQHF
TGTGCCAGTAGTAGGGGACAGCCCAATCAGCCCCAGCATTTT
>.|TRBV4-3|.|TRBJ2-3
CASSQEFRMSTDTQYF
TGCGCCAGCAGCCAAGAGTTTAGGATGAGCACAGATACGCAGTATTTT
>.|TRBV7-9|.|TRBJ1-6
CASSSPSDTLDNSPLHF
TGTGCCAGCAGCTCCCCATCAGACACATTAGATAATTCACCCCTCCACTTT
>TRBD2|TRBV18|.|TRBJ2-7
CASSPLITGTSGGEQYF
TGTGCCAGCTCACCACTTATTACCGGGACTAGCGGGGGTGAGCAGTACTTC
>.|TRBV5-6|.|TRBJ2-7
CASSIRQVIYYEQYF
TGTGCCAGCAGCATCCGACAGGTAATATACTACGAGCAGTACTTC
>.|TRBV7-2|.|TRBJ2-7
CASSLGQGFYEQYF
TGTGCCAGCAGCTTAGGGCAGGGCTTCTACGAGCAGTACTTC
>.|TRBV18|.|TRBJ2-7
CASSPRSGRYEQYF
TGTGCCAGCTCACCAAGGTCGGGAAGGTACGAGCAGTACTTC
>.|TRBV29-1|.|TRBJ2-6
CSVDNRGSGANVLTF
TGCAGCGTTGATAATCGCGGCTCTGGGGCCAACGTCCTGACTTTC
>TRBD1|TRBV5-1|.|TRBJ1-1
CASSSGQGVWDTEAFF
TGCGCCAGCAGCTCGGGACAGGGGGTCTGGGACACTGAAGCTTTCTTT
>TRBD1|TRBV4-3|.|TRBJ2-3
CASSQPGQGADTQYF
TGCGCCAGCAGCCAACCGGGACAGGGTGCAGATACGCAGTATTTT
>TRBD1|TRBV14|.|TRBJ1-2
CASSQDPRDRGPGYTF
TGTGCCAGCAGCCAAGATCCCCGGGACAGGGGGCCTGGCTACACCTTC
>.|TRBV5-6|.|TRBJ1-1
CASSLGRSEAFF
TGTGCCAGCAGCTTGGGACGGAGTGAAGCTTTCTTT
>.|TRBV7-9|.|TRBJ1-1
CASSLATGLTEAFF
TGTGCCAGCAGCTTAGCAACAGGGTTAACTGAAGCTTTCTTT
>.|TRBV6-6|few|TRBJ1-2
CASSTGDPYGYTF
TGTGCCAGCAGTACGGGGGACCCTTATGGCTACACCTTC
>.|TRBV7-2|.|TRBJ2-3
CASSLAGATDTQYF
TGTGCCAGCAGCTTAGCTGGGGCCACAGATACGCAGTATTTT
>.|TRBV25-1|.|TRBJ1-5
CASSREGLGQPQHF
TGTGCCAGCAGCCGGGAGGGGTTGGGTCAGCCCCAGCATTTT
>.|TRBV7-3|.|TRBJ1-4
CASSSEQGEKLFF
TGTGCCAGCAGCTCGGAACAAGGGGAAAAACTGTTTTTT
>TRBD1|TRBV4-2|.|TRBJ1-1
CASSQEGQTFGTEAFF
TGTGCCAGCAGCCAAGAGGGACAGACCTTCGGGACTGAAGCTTTCTTT
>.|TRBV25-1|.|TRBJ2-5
CASGETQYF
TGTGCCAGCGGAGAGACCCAGTACTTC
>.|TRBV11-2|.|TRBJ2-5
CASSGLRRKQETQYF
TGTGCCAGCTCGGGGTTGAGGCGGAAGCAAGAGACCCAGTACTTC
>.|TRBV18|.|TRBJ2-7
CASSPVQPGSYEQYF
TGTGCCAGCTCACCGGTCCAACCTGGGAGCTACGAGCAGTACTTC
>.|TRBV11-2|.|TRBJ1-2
CASSLDSAADTNYGYTF
TGTGCCAGCAGCTTAGATTCGGCGGCGGATACTAACTATGGCTACACCTTC
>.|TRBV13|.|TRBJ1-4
CASSLKAMGVEEKLFF
TGTGCCAGCAGCTTAAAGGCCATGGGGGTGGAGGAAAAACTGTTTTTT
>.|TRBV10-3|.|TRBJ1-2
CAISESAVRVANYGYTF
TGTGCCATCAGTGAGTCCGCGGTGAGGGTGGCTAACTATGGCTACACCTTC
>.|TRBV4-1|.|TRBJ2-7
CASSQAPGWGNYEQYF
TGCGCCAGCAGCCAAGCCCCGGGTTGGGGCAACTACGAGCAGTACTTC
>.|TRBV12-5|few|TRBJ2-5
CASGTTGETQYF
TGTGCTAGTGGAACGACGGGGGAGACCCAGTACTTC
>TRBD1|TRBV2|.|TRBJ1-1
CASSGQGSMNTEAFF
TGTGCCAGCAGTGGACAGGGATCGATGAACACTGAAGCTTTCTTT
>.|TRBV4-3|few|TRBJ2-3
CASSQGVGSVTDTQYF
TGCGCCAGCAGCCAAGGGGTAGGGTCGGTCACAGATACGCAGTATTTT
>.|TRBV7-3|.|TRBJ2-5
CASSLGVGSEETQYF
TGTGCCAGCAGCTTAGGGGTCGGCTCAGAAGAGACCCAGTACTTC
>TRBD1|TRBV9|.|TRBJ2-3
CASSADRDFADTQYF
TGTGCCAGCAGCGCTGACAGGGATTTCGCAGATACGCAGTATTTT
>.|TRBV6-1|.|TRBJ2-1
CASSVDRSSYNEQFF
TGTGCCAGCAGTGTAGACCGGAGCTCCTACAATGAGCAGTTCTTC
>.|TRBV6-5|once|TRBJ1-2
CASRPQDYGYTF
TGTGCCAGCAGGCCACAGGATTATGGCTACACCTTC
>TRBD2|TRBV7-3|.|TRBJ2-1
CASSVEGTSGYNEQFF
TGTGCCAGCAGCGTGGAGGGGACTAGCGGGTACAATGAGCAGTTCTTC
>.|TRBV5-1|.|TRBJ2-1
CASSLAAAYNEQFF
TGCGCCAGCAGCTTGGCGGCGGCCTACAATGAGCAGTTCTTC